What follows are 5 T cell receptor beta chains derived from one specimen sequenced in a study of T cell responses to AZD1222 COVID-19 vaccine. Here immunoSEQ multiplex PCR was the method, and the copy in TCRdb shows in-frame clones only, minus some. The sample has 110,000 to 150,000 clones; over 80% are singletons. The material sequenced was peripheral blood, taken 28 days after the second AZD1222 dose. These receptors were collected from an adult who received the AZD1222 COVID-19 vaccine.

This chain's CDR3 is CASSSSSGGSSYNEQFF. The DNA for the CDR3 is TGTGCCAGCAGCTCCTCTAGCGGGGGGAGCTCCTACAATGAGCAGTTCTTC. V and J are TRBV5-4 and TRBJ2-1, with TRBD2 matching 11 bases. V was clipped by 3 bases and J by 0 bases; unmatched bases: 5. This CDR3 region has 17 residues. Germline values: CDR1 SGHNT, CDR2 YYREEE (reference sequence).

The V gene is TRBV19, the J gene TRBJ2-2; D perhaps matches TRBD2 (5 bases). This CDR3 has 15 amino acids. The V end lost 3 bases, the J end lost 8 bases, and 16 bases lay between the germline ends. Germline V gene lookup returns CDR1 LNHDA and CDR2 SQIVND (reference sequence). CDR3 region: CASSMLALTRGELFF. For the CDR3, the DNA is TGTGCCAGTAGTATGCTAGCCCTCACGCGAGGGGAGCTGTTTTTT.

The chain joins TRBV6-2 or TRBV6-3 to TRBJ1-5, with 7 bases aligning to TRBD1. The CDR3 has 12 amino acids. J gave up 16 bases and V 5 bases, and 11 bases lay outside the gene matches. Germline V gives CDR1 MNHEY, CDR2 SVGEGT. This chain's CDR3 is CASSIRDSPLHF. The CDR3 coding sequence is TGTGCCAGCAGTATCCGGGACAGCCCGCTTCATTTT.

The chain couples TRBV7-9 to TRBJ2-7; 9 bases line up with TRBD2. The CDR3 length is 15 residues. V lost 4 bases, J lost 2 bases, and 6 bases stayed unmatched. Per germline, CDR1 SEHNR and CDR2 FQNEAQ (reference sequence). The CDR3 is CASSSAGGVAYEQYF. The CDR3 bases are TGTGCCAGCAGCTCCGCGGGAGGGGTGGCCTACGAGCAGTACTTC. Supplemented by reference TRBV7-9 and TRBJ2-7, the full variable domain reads DTGVSQNPRHKITKRGQNVTFRCDPISEHNRLYWYRQTLGQGPEFLTYFQNEAQLEKSRLLSDRFSAERPKGSFSTLEIQRTEQGDSAMYLCASSSAGGVAYEQYFGPGTRLTVT.

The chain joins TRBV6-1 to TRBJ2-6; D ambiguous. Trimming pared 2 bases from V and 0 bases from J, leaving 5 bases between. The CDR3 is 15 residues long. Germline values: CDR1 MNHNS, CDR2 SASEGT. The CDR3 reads CASSERVSGANVLTF. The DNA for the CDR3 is TGTGCCAGCAGTGAAAGGGTCTCTGGGGCCAACGTCCTGACTTTC.